This TCR beta chain was sequenced for a study of blood T cell repertoires in COVID-19. Study overall: Spain, Italy and the United States supplied samples that represented acute and convalescent COVID-19.

Germline V gives CDR1 SGDLS, CDR2 YYNGEE. The germline V and J ends were trimmed by 3 bases and 2 bases, with 15 bases remaining between them. This CDR3 region has 15 residues. Assay used: immunoSEQ multiplex PCR; TCRdb lists only in-frame clones, some missing. This table holds 210,000 or so clones, more than 75% found once. Sequenced material: peripheral blood. This receptor was obtained from a middle-aged man with active or convalescent COVID-19. The chain uses TRBV9 and TRBJ2-7, with D perhaps matching TRBD2 (6 bases). The CDR3 sequence is CASSAGTGLTYEQYF. The CDR3 DNA reads as TGTGCCAGCAGCGCAGGGACGGGACTTACCTACGAGCAGTACTTC.